This T cell receptor beta chain is drawn from a study of blood T cell repertoires in COVID-19. Study background: COVID-19 samples, acute and convalescent, were from the United States, Italy and Spain.

Germline assignment: CDR1 KGHDR and CDR2 SFDVKD. With 1 base removed from V and 0 bases from J, the gap between germline ends came to 8 bases. This CDR3 has 16 residues. This clone was counted once. As processed by the authors: The assay estimated nucleated cells by amplifying reference gene primers. Repertoires were generated with immunoSEQ multiplex PCR, while TCRdb's copy carries only in-frame clones and drops some. The D gene and trimming were derived from the DNA, and the V and J assignments and clone size from that table. The table includes hundreds of thousands of clones, around 87% detected once. Seattle enrolled patients during active infection and tracked them longitudinally.

This chain links TRBV24-1 with TRBJ2-2; tentatively, D is TRBD2 (5 bases). Sequencing input: peripheral blood. This TCR was sampled from a woman aged 45-65 years with COVID-19, enrolled during active disease. The CDR3 DNA follows: TGTGCCACCAGTGATTTTCGACTATCGAACACCGGGGAGCTGTTTTTT. It translates to CATSDFRLSNTGELFF.